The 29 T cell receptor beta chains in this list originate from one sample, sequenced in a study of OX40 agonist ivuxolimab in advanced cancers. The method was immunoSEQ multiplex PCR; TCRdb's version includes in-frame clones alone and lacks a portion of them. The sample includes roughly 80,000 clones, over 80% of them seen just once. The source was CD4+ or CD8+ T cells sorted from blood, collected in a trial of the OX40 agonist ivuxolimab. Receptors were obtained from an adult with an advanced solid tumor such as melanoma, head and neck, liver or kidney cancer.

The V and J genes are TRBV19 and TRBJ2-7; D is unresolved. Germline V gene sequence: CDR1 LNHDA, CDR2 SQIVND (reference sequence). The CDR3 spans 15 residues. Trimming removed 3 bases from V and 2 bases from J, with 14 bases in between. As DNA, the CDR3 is TGTGCCAGTAGTATGGTCAGATCTATCGCCTACGAGCAGTACTTC. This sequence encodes CASSMVRSIAYEQYF.

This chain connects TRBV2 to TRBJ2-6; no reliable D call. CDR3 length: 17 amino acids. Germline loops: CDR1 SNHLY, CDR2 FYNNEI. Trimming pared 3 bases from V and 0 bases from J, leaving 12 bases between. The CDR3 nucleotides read TGTGCCAGCAGTGACTTGACGAGTAGCTCTGGGGCCAACGTCCTGACTTTC. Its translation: CASSDLTSSSGANVLTF.

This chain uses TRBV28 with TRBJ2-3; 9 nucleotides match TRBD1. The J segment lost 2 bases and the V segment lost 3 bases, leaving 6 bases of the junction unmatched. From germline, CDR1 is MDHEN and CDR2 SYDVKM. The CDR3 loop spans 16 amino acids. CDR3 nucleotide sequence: TGTGCCAGCAGTTTTCGGGACAGGGCCTACACAGATACGCAGTATTTT. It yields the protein CASSFRDRAYTDTQYF. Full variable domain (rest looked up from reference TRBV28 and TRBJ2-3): DVKVTQSSRYLVKRTGEKVFLECVQDMDHENMFWYRQDPGLGLRLIYFSYDVKMKEKGDIPEGYSVSREKKERFSLILESASTNQTSMYLCASSFRDRAYTDTQYFGPGTRLTVL.

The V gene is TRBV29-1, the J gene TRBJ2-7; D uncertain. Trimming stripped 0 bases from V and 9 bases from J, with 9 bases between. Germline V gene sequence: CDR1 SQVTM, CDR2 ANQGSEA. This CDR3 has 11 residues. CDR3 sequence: CSVEEGLGQYF. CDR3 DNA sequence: TGCAGCGTTGAAGAGGGCCTCGGGCAGTACTTC.

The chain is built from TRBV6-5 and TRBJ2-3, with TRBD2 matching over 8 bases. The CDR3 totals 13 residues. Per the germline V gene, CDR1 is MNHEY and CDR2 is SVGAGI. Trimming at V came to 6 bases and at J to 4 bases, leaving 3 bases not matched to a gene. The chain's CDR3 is CASRAGGSDTQYF. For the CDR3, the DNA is TGTGCCAGCAGGGCGGGGGGTTCAGATACGCAGTATTTT.

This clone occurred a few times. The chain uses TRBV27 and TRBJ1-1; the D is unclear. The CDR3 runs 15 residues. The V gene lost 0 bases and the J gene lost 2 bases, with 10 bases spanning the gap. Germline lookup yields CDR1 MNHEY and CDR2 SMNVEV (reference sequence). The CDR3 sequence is CASSLSYGGNTEAFF. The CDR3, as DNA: TGTGCCAGCAGTTTATCGTACGGCGGCAACACTGAAGCTTTCTTT.

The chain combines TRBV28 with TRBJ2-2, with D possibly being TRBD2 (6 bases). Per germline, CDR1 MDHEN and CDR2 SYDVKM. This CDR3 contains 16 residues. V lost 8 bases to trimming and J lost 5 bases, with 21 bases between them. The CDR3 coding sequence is TGTGCCAGCTCCTCGTCGGGGGATCCCGGTACCGGGGAGCTGTTTTTT. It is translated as CASSSSGDPGTGELFF.

In DNA, the CDR3 is TGTGCCACCCGGAGGTTCTCCTACGAGCAGTACTTC. It encodes CATRRFSYEQYF. V usage is TRBV6-5 and J usage is TRBJ2-7; D is perhaps TRBD2 (5 bases). The ends were cut back, 10 bases at V and 0 bases at J, with 10 bases in the middle. Germline V gives CDR1 MNHEY, CDR2 SVGAGI. CDR3 size: 12 residues.

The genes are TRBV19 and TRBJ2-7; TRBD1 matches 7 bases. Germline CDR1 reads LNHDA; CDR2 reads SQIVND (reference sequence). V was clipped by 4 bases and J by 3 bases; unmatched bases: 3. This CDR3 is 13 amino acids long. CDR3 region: CASSRTGVYEQYF. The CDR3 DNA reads TGTGCCAGTAGTAGGACAGGAGTCTACGAGCAGTACTTC. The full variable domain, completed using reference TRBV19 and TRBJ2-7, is DGGITQSPKYLFRKEGQNVTLSCEQNLNHDAMYWYRQDPGQGLRLIYYSQIVNDFQKGDIAEGYSVSREKKESFPLTVTSAQKNPTAFYLCASSRTGVYEQYFGPGTRLTVT.

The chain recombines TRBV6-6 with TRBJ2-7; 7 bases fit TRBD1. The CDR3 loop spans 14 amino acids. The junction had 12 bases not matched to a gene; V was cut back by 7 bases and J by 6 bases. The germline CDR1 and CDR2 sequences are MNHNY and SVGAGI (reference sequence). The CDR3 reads CASNDRVTRGEQYF. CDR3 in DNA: TGTGCCAGCAATGACAGGGTAACAAGGGGCGAGCAGTACTTC.

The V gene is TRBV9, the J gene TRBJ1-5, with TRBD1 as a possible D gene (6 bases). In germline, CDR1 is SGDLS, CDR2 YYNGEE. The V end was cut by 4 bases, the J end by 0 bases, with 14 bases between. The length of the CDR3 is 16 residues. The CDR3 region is CASSPQGSNSNQPQHF. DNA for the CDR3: TGTGCCAGCAGCCCACAGGGATCCAATAGCAATCAGCCCCAGCATTTT.

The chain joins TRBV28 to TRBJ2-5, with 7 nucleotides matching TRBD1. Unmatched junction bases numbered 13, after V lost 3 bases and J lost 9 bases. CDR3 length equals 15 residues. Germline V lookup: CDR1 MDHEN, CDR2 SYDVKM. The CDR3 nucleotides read TGTGCCAGCAGTTTGCCTTCCGCAGACAGGGTGGCCCAGTACTTC. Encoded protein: CASSLPSADRVAQYF.

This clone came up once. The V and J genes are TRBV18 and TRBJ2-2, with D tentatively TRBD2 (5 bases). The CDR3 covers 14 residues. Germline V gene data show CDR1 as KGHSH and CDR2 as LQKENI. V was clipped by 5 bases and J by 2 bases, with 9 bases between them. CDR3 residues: CASSFGLNTGELFF. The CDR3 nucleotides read TGTGCCAGCTCATTCGGACTTAACACCGGGGAGCTGTTTTTT.

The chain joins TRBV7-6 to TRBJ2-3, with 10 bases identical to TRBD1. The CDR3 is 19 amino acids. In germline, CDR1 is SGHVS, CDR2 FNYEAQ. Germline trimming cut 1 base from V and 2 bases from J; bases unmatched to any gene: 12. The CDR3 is CASSLDPQPGQGNTDTQYF. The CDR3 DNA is TGTGCCAGCAGCTTAGACCCTCAACCGGGACAGGGGAACACAGATACGCAGTATTTT.

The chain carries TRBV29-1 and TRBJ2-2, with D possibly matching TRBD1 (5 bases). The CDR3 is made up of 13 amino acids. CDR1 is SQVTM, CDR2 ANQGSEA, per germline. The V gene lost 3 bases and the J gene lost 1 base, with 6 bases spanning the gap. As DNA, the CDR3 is TGCAGCGTTGACGACAGGAACACCGGGGAGCTGTTTTTT. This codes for CSVDDRNTGELFF.

CDR3 nucleotide sequence: TGCGCCAGCTCGTGGGATCCTGGTGTAGCTTTCTTT. Translated: CASSWDPGVAFF. The chain links TRBV10-2 to TRBJ1-1; D is unclear. V shed 8 bases and J shed 10 bases, with 17 bases lying between them. The length of the CDR3 is 12 residues. Germline assignment: CDR1 WSHSY and CDR2 SAAADI.

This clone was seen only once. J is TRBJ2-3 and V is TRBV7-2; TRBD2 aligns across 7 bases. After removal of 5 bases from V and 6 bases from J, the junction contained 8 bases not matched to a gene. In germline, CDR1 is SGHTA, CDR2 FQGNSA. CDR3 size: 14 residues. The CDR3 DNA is TGTGCCAGCAGCCTAAGGGAGGGGTCGGATACGCAGTATTTT. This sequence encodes CASSLREGSDTQYF.

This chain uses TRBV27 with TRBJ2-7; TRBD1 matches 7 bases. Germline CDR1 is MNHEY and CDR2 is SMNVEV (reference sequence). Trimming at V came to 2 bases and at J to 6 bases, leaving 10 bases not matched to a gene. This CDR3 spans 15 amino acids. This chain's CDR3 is CASSLAGTVSAEQYF. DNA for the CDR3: TGTGCCAGCAGTTTAGCCGGGACAGTCTCGGCCGAGCAGTACTTC.

The CDR3 loop reads CASILGGGTEQGDEQYF. The DNA of the CDR3 is TGTGCCAGCATCTTAGGGGGGGGGACCGAACAGGGAGACGAGCAGTACTTC. The chain has TRBV27 and TRBJ2-7, with TRBD2 as a possible D gene (7 bases). CDR3 length: 17 amino acids. V was clipped by 7 bases and J by 5 bases, with 27 bases between them. CDR1 is MNHEY, CDR2 SMNVEV, per germline (reference sequence).

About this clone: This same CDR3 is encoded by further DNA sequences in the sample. The CDR3 DNA reads TGTGCCTGGAGTGTCAGGGGGAACACTGAAGCTTTCTTT. Its translation: CAWSVRGNTEAFF. The chain employs TRBV30 and TRBJ1-1, with a tentative D call TRBD1 (6 bases). The germline V gene has CDR1 GTSNPN and CDR2 SVGIG (reference sequence). The germline V and J ends were trimmed by 0 bases and 1 base, with 6 bases remaining between them. CDR3 length equals 13 residues.

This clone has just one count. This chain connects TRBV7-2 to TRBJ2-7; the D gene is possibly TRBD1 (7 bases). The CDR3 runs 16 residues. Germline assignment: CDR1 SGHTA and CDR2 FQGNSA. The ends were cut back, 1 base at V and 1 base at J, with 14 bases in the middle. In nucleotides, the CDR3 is TGTGCCAGCAGCTTAGGGCCAGGGGGGATTTCCTACGAGCAGTACTTC. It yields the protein CASSLGPGGISYEQYF.

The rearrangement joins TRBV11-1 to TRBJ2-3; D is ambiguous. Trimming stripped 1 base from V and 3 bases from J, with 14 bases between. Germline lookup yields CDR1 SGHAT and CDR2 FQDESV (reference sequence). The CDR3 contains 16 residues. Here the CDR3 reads CASSLGASWVTDTQYF. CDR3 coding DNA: TGTGCCAGCAGCTTAGGAGCGAGCTGGGTAACAGATACGCAGTATTTT.

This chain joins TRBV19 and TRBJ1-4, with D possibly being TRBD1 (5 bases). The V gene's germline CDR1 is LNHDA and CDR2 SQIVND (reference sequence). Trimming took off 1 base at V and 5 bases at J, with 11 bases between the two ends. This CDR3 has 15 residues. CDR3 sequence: CASSIGQTPNEKLFF. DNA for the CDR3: TGTGCCAGTAGTATAGGACAGACTCCGAATGAAAAACTGTTTTTT.

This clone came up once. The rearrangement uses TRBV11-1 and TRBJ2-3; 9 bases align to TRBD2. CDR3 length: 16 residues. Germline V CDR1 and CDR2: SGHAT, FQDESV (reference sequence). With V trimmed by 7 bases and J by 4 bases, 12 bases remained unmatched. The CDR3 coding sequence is TGTGCCAGCACCGACCCTGGGCGGGGGGGGGCAGATACGCAGTATTTT. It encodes CASTDPGRGGADTQYF.

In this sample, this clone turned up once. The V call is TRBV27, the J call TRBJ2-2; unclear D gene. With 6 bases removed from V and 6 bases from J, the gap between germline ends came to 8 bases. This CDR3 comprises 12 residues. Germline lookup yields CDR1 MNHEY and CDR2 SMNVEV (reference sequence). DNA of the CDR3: TGTGCCAGCAGGCCGTTCTCCGGGGAGCTGTTTTTT. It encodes CASRPFSGELFF.

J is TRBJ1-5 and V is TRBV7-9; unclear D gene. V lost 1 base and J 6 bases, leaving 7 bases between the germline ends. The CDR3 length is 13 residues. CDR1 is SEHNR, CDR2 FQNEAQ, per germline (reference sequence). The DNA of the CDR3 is TGTGCCAGCAGCTTAGGTCCGGGTCAGCCCCAGCATTTT. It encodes CASSLGPGQPQHF.

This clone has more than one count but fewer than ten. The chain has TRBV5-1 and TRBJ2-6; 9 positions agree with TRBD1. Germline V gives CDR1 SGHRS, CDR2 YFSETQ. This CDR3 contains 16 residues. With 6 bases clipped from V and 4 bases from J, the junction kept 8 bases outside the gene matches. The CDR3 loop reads CASTLQGAAGANVLTF. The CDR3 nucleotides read TGCGCCAGCACCCTACAGGGGGCGGCCGGGGCCAACGTCCTGACTTTC. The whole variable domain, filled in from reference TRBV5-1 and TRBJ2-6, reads KAGVTQTPRYLIKTRGQQVTLSCSPISGHRSVSWYQQTPGQGLQFLFEYFSETQRNKGNFPGRFSGRQFSNSRSEMNVSTLELGDSALYLCASTLQGAAGANVLTFGAGSRLTVL.

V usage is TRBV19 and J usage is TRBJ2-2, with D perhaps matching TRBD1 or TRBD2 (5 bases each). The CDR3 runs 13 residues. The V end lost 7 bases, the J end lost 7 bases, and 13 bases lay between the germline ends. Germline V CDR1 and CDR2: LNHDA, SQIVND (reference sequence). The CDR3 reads CASNPRGVGELFF. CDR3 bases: TGTGCCAGTAACCCTAGGGGAGTCGGGGAGCTGTTTTTT.

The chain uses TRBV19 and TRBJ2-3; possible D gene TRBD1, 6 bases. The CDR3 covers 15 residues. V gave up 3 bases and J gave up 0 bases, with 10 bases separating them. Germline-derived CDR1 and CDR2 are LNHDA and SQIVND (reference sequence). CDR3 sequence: CASSMTGRSTDTQYF. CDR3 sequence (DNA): TGTGCCAGTAGTATGACAGGACGAAGCACAGATACGCAGTATTTT.